This T cell receptor (beta chain) appears in the sequencing data of a study of T-cell reconstitution after alpha-beta-depleted transplantation in children. CDR3 size: 15 residues. V gave up 11 bases and J gave up 5 bases, with 21 bases separating them. As concerns this clonotype: This could be a read error, since a much larger clone is one nucleotide away.

Unique molecular identifiers were incorporated when the TCRbeta library was constructed. TCRdb analysed the PCR reads with MiXCR anew, one entry per CDR3 protein. The sample shows hundreds of thousands of distinct CDR3 sequences, about 11% of them seen only once. The sequencing used PBMCs, collected before TCRalphabeta/CD19-depleted stem cell transplant. This chain connects TRBV12-3 or TRBV12-4 to TRBJ2-2; the D gene is possibly TRBD2 (6 bases). This TCR derives from a child aged 2-15 years with inherited bone marrow failure, due to receive a stem cell transplant. The CDR3 is CARERRDFRTGELFF. CDR3 bases: TGTGCCCGTGAACGGAGGGACTTTCGGACCGGGGAGCTGTTTTTT.